Included here is one TCR beta chain sequence, with context. Its antigen remains undetermined. Per-base qualities were not stored, and no clone one base away is much larger. The sample is drawn from a study of blood T cell repertoires in COVID-19 (dated by TCRdb to between 2020 and 2021). General notes on the study: The collaborator samples originated in the United States, Italy and Spain and spanned the acute and convalescent phases of COVID-19. The prospective study material was composed of cDNA or gDNA derived from T cells, B-cell-depleted T cells, or PBMCs. Subjects who had been exposed to COVID-19, were actively infected with it, or had recovered from it provided the deeply sampled blood TCRbeta repertoires that made up the dataset. The repertoires were made available in a free public database intended to serve as a resource for research on the immune response to SARS-CoV-2. Samples were obtained from the ongoing ImmuneRACE study (first 160 participants) and from some 1,200 subjects provided by 6 global collaborators. The sample metadata nearly always contained a de-identified subject ID, COVID-19 status, age in years and sex. Where available, HLA class I and class II types were taken from metadata supplied by the sample provider and were not determined by assay-based typing.

The immunoSEQ Assay, a bias-controlled multiplex PCR, was used to amplify TCRbeta CDR3 regions from genomic DNA. The published analysis was carried out like this. Within the assay, amplification of reference gene primers was used to estimate how many nucleated cells each sample contained. To quantify the absolute abundance of each unique TCRbeta CDR3 rearrangement, sequence reads were collapsed and filtered. For each sample, productive Simpson clonality was calculated as the square root of Simpson's diversity index across productive rearrangements. This immuneACCESS table, as held by TCRdb, lists in-frame sequences with V and J called but not all clones. Of the missing ones, under half trace to an unresolved V gene in checked studies; the others have no known cause. Clonal size and the V and J genes are those of that table, whereas D and trimming came from the DNA. The sample table holds over 250,000 clones, of which roughly 88% were seen once. The top ten constitute about 10% of the sample.

For CDR1 and CDR2, the germline V gene (reference sequence) lists DFQATT and SNEGSKA. V lost 6 bases and J lost 7 bases, and the count of bases not matched to a germline gene is 4. CDR3 length: 11 amino acids, cysteine to phenylalanine. Solely the CDR3 DNA is kept, with 33 bases framed from the first base. Findings and caveats that apply to the study as a whole: Clinical and demographic metadata were provided uncurated, with the amount varying by source and participant.

Whole blood was collected in K2EDTA tubes by collaborating institutions according to the institutions' own protocols. For TCRbeta analysis, collaborators shipped samples as frozen whole blood, isolated PBMCs, or DNA extracted from either of those sample types. This clonotype originated in a woman aged 70 to 79 with acute or convalescent COVID-19. The V gene is TRBV20-1 and the J gene is TRBJ1-2, with 8 middle bases fitting TRBD1. Sequencing was done on a sample of peripheral blood. The CDR3 protein: CSARTGLGYTF. The DNA sequence is TGCAGTGCCAGGACAGGGCTTGGCTACACCTTC.